The 17 T cell receptor beta chains below all came from one sample that was sequenced in a study of blood T cell repertoires in COVID-19. Sequencing was performed with immunoSEQ multiplex PCR; in TCRdb, only in-frame clones are kept and a portion is missing. The sample holds approximately 300,000 clones, 87% seen once. The material sequenced was peripheral blood. The origin of the receptors is a woman between 50 and 59 years old who had recovered from COVID-19.

V usage is TRBV7-8 and J usage is TRBJ2-2; 9 positions agree with TRBD1. Looked up from germline, CDR1 is SGHVS and CDR2 is FQNEAQ. The CDR3 has 16 residues. With V trimmed by 4 bases and J by 5 bases, 8 bases remained unmatched. The CDR3 DNA sequence: TGTGCCAGCAGCTGGAGCCGGGACAGGGTGACCGGGGAGCTGTTTTTT. Amino acids: CASSWSRDRVTGELFF. The variable domain in full, with the rest retrieved from reference TRBV7-8 and TRBJ2-2, is GAGVSQSPRYKVAKRGQDVALRCDPISGHVSLFWYQQALGQGPEFLTYFQNEAQLDKSGLPSDRFFAERPEGSVSTLKIQRTQQEDSAVYLCASSWSRDRVTGELFFGEGSRLTVL.

The V and J genes are TRBV15 and TRBJ2-5; possibly TRBD2 for D (5 bases). Germline lookup yields CDR1 LNHNV and CDR2 YYDKDF (reference sequence). This CDR3 region has 16 residues. Trimming left V 0 bases short and J 5 bases short, with 16 bases between. Written as DNA, the CDR3 is TGTGCCACCAGCAGAGATAACTCACTAACGGGGGAGACCCAGTACTTC. This codes for CATSRDNSLTGETQYF.

The chain carries TRBV5-1 and TRBJ2-6; perhaps TRBD1 as D (7 bases). The germline V gene encodes CDR1 SGHRS and CDR2 YFSETQ. The CDR3 consists of 20 residues. Between the trimmed V and J ends, which lost 2 bases and 2 bases, there was a span of 23 bases. CDR3 amino acids: CASSLNSPAEGATGANVLTF. The CDR3 bases are TGCGCCAGCAGCTTAAATTCCCCCGCGGAGGGGGCTACTGGGGCCAACGTCCTGACTTTC.

V usage is TRBV9 and J usage is TRBJ1-6; 8 bases match TRBD1. With V trimmed by 4 bases and J by 7 bases, 13 bases remained unmatched. Germline lookup yields CDR1 SGDLS and CDR2 YYNGEE. The CDR3 loop spans 17 amino acids. CDR3 sequence reads: CASSTPSGGTRNSPLHF. The CDR3 DNA sequence: TGTGCCAGCAGCACTCCCTCAGGGGGCACACGGAATTCACCCCTCCACTTT.

This clone showed up just once. This chain uses TRBV5-1 with TRBJ2-7, with TRBD2 matching 14 bases. The CDR3 consists of 17 residues. J lost 6 bases, V lost 4 bases, and 12 bases had no gene match. Germline loops: CDR1 SGHRS, CDR2 YFSETQ. Here the CDR3 DNA reads TGCGCCAGCAGCCCGATACCAAGGACTAGCGGGGGGTTCGAGCAGTACTTC. It is translated as CASSPIPRTSGGFEQYF. The full variable domain, with the rest looked up from reference TRBV5-1 and TRBJ2-7, is KAGVTQTPRYLIKTRGQQVTLSCSPISGHRSVSWYQQTPGQGLQFLFEYFSETQRNKGNFPGRFSGRQFSNSRSEMNVSTLELGDSALYLCASSPIPRTSGGFEQYFGPGTRLTVT.

The chain carries TRBV7-2 and TRBJ1-2, with D uncertain. Trimming shortened V by 2 bases and J by 4 bases, and 8 bases separated the two germline ends. The germline V gene has CDR1 SGHTA and CDR2 FQGNSA. The CDR3 spans 13 residues. The CDR3 sequence: CASSLRLSYGYTF. The CDR3 bases are TGTGCCAGCAGCTTACGATTGAGCTATGGCTACACCTTC.

This clone is classed as medium-sized. The rearrangement links TRBV9 to TRBJ2-5; 11 nucleotides align to TRBD2. The CDR3 runs to 16 residues. J gave up 2 bases and V 3 bases, and 6 bases lay outside the gene matches. Germline V gene lookup returns CDR1 SGDLS and CDR2 YYNGEE. The CDR3 coding sequence is TGTGCCAGCAGCGAGGGGGGACTAGCGGTACAAGAGACCCAGTACTTC. Its protein is CASSEGGLAVQETQYF.

This chain connects TRBV5-6 to TRBJ2-2; 8 nucleotides line up with TRBD1. J gave up 1 base and V 5 bases, and 7 bases lay outside the gene matches. Germline V gene data show CDR1 as SGHDT and CDR2 as YYEEEE. The length of the CDR3 is 16 residues. In DNA, the CDR3 is TGTGCCAGCAGTCGTACCGACAGGGGGAACACCGGGGAGCTGTTTTTT. Protein: CASSRTDRGNTGELFF.

The rearrangement links TRBV11-1 to TRBJ2-3; D is uncertain. The V gene's germline CDR1 is SGHAT and CDR2 FQDESV (reference sequence). Trimming cost V 0 bases and J 2 bases, with 9 bases left between them. The CDR3 loop spans 15 amino acids. Here the CDR3 DNA reads TGTGCCAGCAGCTTAGCGCGTCCCAACACAGATACGCAGTATTTT. It yields the protein CASSLARPNTDTQYF.

The DNA of the CDR3 is TGCGCCAGCAGCTTGGTTGGGCCTCCCTCTGGAAACACCATATATTTT. Protein sequence: CASSLVGPPSGNTIYF. This chain joins TRBV5-1 and TRBJ1-3; unclear D gene. V was cut by 0 bases and J by 0 bases, with 10 bases left in between. The CDR3 extends over 16 amino acids. The germline V gene encodes CDR1 SGHRS and CDR2 YFSETQ.

The chain couples TRBV29-1 to TRBJ1-2; 9 positions agree with TRBD1. The CDR3 is 13 amino acids. V shed 6 bases and J 2 bases; nucleotides not matched to a gene: 4. The germline V gene has CDR1 SQVTM and CDR2 ANQGSEA. The CDR3 here is CSVGDRGNYGYTF. The CDR3 DNA follows: TGCAGCGTAGGCGACAGGGGGAACTATGGCTACACCTTC.

This chain joins TRBV5-5 and TRBJ1-1, with 7 bases identical to TRBD1. CDR3 length: 14 amino acids. V was clipped by 3 bases and J by 0 bases; unmatched bases: 2. Germline lookup yields CDR1 SGHKS and CDR2 YYEKEE (reference sequence). CDR3: CASSSGQLNTEAFF. CDR3 nucleotide sequence: TGTGCCAGCAGCTCGGGACAGTTGAACACTGAAGCTTTCTTT.

The genes are TRBV5-1 and TRBJ1-2; D remains unclear. Trimming cost V 4 bases and J 0 bases, with 7 bases left between them. The length of the CDR3 is 13 residues. Germline lookup yields CDR1 SGHRS and CDR2 YFSETQ. As DNA, the CDR3 is TGCGCCAGCAGCCCGTCGGCTAACTATGGCTACACCTTC. Its protein is CASSPSANYGYTF.

For the CDR3, the DNA is TGCAGCGTTGGCGGTCAGAGGAACTATGGCTACACCTTC. It specifies CSVGGQRNYGYTF. The V and J genes are TRBV29-1 and TRBJ1-2, with unresolved D. Germline assignment: CDR1 SQVTM and CDR2 ANQGSEA. The germline V and J ends were trimmed by 4 bases and 2 bases, with 11 bases remaining between them. CDR3 size: 13 residues. Full variable domain (outside the CDR3, taken from reference TRBV29-1 and TRBJ1-2): SAVISQKPSRDICQRGTSLTIQCQVDSQVTMMFWYRQQPGQSLTLIATANQGSEATYESGFVIDKFPISRPNLTFSTLTVSNMSPEDSSIYLCSVGGQRNYGYTFGSGTRLTVV.

The CDR3 sequence is CASSLQGSGDEQFF. The CDR3 bases are TGTGCCAGCAGCTTGCAGGGGTCGGGCGATGAGCAGTTCTTC. The rearrangement joins TRBV7-2 to TRBJ2-1; D might be TRBD1 (6 bases). The CDR3 runs to 14 residues. The V end lost 3 bases, the J end lost 8 bases, and 14 bases lay between the germline ends. Germline CDR1 and CDR2: SGHTA and FQGNSA.

The chain has TRBV4-3 and TRBJ1-4; D gene uncertain. The CDR3 length is 15 residues. The V end was cut by 0 bases, the J end by 4 bases, with 9 bases between. Germline loops: CDR1 LGHNA, CDR2 YSLEER. The CDR3 reads CASSQDRVGNEKLFF. The CDR3 region has the DNA TGCGCCAGCAGCCAAGATCGAGTCGGTAATGAAAAACTGTTTTTT.

The chain couples TRBV5-4 to TRBJ1-3; no firm D call. Germline assignment: CDR1 SGHNT and CDR2 YYREEE (reference sequence). The CDR3 consists of 15 residues. Trimming removed 2 bases from V and 0 bases from J, with 9 bases in between. Here the CDR3 reads CASSLLGSSGNTIYF. In DNA form, the CDR3 reads TGTGCCAGCAGCTTACTCGGGAGCTCTGGAAACACCATATATTTT.